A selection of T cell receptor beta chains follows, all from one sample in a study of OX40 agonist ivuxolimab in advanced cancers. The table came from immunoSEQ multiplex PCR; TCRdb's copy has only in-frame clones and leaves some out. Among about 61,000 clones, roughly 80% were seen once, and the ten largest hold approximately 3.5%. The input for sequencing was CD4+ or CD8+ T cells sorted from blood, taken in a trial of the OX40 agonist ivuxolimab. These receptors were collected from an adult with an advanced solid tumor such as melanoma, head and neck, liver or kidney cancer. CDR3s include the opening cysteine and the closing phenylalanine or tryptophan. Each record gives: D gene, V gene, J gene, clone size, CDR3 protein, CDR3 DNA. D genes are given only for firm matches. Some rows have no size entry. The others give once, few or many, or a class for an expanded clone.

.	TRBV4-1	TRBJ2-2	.	CASSQDGRGRTGELFF	TGCGCCAGCAGCCAAGACGGCAGGGGGAGGACCGGGGAGCTGTTTTTT
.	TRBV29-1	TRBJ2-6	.	CSVGEGNPGANVLTF	TGCAGCGTTGGAGAGGGTAATCCTGGGGCCAACGTCCTGACTTTC
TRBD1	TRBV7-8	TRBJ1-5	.	CASSSRTGRQYSNQPQHF	TGTGCCAGCAGCTCCAGGACAGGCCGGCAATATAGCAATCAGCCCCAGCATTTT
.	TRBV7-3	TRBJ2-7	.	CASSSGRGRWEQYF	TGTGCCAGCAGCTCCGGCAGGGGCCGGTGGGAGCAGTACTTC
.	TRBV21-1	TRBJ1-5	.	CASSKAAQGRVNQPQHF	TGTGCCAGCAGCAAAGCGGCGCAGGGTCGGGTCAATCAGCCCCAGCATTTT
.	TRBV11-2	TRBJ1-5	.	CASSLGANQPQHF	TGTGCCAGCAGCTTAGGCGCAAATCAGCCCCAGCATTTT
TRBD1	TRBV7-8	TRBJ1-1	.	CASSPWTGKGTEAFF	TGTGCCAGCAGCCCCTGGACAGGGAAGGGGACTGAAGCTTTCTTT
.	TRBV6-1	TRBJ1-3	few	CASSETWVGRNTIYF	TGTGCCAGCAGTGAAACGTGGGTAGGGAGGAACACCATATATTTT
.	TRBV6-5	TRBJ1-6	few	CASSYGQANSPLHF	TGTGCCAGCAGTTACGGGCAGGCCAATTCACCCCTCCACTTT
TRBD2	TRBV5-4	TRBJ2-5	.	CASSSPGGAETQYF	TGTGCCAGCAGCTCACCCGGGGGGGCGGAGACCCAGTACTTC
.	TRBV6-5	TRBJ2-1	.	CASTGYNEQFF	TGTGCCAGCACAGGTTACAATGAGCAGTTCTTC
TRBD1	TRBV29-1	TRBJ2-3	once	CSVGQGASTDTQYF	TGCAGCGTCGGACAGGGGGCAAGCACAGATACGCAGTATTTT
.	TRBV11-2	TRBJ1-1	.	CASSLDPNTEAFF	TGTGCCAGCAGCTTAGACCCGAACACTGAAGCTTTCTTT
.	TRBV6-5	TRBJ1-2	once	CASSYSGVQGGIGYTF	TGTGCCAGCAGTTACTCGGGGGTGCAGGGTGGTATAGGCTACACCTTC
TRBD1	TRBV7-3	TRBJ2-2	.	CASSQQGKLRTGELFF	TGTGCCAGCAGCCAACAGGGGAAACTACGGACCGGGGAGCTGTTTTTT
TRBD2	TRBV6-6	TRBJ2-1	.	CASSLTSGGGKQFF	TGTGCCAGCAGTTTGACTAGCGGGGGCGGTAAGCAGTTCTTC
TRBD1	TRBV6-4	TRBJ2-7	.	CASSVTAGQGPSYEQYF	TGTGCCAGCAGTGTAACCGCGGGACAGGGACCCTCCTACGAGCAGTACTTC
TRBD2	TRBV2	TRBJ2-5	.	CASSQGLAGGQQETQYF	TGTGCCAGCAGTCAGGGGCTAGCGGGGGGACAACAAGAGACCCAGTACTTC
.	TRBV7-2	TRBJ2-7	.	CASSSFPLPSYEQYF	TGTGCCAGCAGCTCCTTCCCCTTGCCCTCCTACGAGCAGTACTTC
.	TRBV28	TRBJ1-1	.	CASSPKRKAFF	TGTGCCAGCAGTCCCAAACGGAAAGCTTTCTTT
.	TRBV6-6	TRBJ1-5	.	CASTTWLRYSNQPQHF	TGTGCCAGCACCACCTGGCTGAGATATAGCAATCAGCCCCAGCATTTT
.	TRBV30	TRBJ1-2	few	CAWCFTEEDYTF	TGTGCCTGGTGTTTTACCGAAGAGGACTACACCTTC
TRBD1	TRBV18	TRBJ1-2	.	CASSSGQGSYGYTF	TGTGCCAGCTCATCGGGACAGGGCAGCTATGGCTACACCTTC
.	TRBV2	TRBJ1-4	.	CASSQAGGLFF	TGTGCCAGCAGTCAGGCGGGGGGACTGTTTTTT
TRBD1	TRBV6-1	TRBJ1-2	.	CASSEKGQGGRTNYGYTF	TGTGCCAGCAGTGAAAAGGGACAGGGGGGAAGGACTAACTATGGCTACACCTTC
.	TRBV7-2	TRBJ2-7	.	CASSPNAQDSRAYEQYF	TGTGCCAGCAGCCCCAATGCTCAAGACAGCCGGGCCTACGAGCAGTACTTC
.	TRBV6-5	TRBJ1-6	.	CASSYQAGYEDSPLHF	TGTGCCAGCAGTTACCAGGCCGGGTATGAGGATTCACCCCTCCACTTT
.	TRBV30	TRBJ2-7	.	CAWSVRYEQYF	TGTGCCTGGAGTGTAAGGTACGAGCAGTACTTC
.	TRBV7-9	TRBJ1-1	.	CASSQRGIEAFF	TGTGCCAGCAGCCAAAGGGGGATTGAAGCTTTCTTT
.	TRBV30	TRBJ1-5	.	CAWSRGEGSQHF	TGTGCCTGGAGTAGGGGGGAAGGGTCCCAGCATTTT
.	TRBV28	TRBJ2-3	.	CASSLGRGADTQYF	TGTGCCAGCAGCTTAGGGAGAGGGGCAGATACGCAGTATTTT
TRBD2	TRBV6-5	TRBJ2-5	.	CASRRLAGGQETQYF	TGTGCCAGCAGACGACTAGCGGGGGGCCAAGAGACCCAGTACTTC
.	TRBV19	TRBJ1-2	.	CASNKGGQNYGYTF	TGTGCCAGTAATAAAGGTGGGCAAAACTATGGCTACACCTTC
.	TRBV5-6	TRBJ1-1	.	CASGVSTGLTEAFF	TGTGCCAGCGGAGTCTCAACAGGGCTTACTGAAGCTTTCTTT
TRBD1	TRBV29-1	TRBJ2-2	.	CSVTTTHDRVNTGELFF	TGCAGCGTAACTACCACACACGACAGGGTGAACACCGGGGAGCTGTTTTTT
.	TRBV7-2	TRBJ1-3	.	CASSLLGISGNTIYF	TGTGCCAGCAGCTTACTTGGGATCTCTGGAAACACCATATATTTT
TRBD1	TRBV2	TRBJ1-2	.	CASSDRGQGAHGYTF	TGTGCCAGCAGTGACCGGGGACAGGGGGCACATGGCTACACCTTC
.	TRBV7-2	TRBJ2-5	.	CASSLAGALQETQYF	TGTGCCAGCAGCTTAGCGGGGGCCCTCCAAGAGACCCAGTACTTC
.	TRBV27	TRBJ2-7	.	CASKGNRARYEQYF	TGTGCCAGCAAAGGGAACAGGGCCCGGTACGAGCAGTACTTC
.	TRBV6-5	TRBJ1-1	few	CASSYSRTGDTEAFF	TGTGCCAGCAGTTACTCCCGGACTGGTGACACTGAAGCTTTCTTT
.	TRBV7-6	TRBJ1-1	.	CASSLERQTEAFF	TGTGCCAGCAGCTTAGAGAGACAGACTGAAGCTTTCTTT